This TCR beta chain was profiled in a study of blood T cell repertoires in COVID-19. Study overall: COVID-19 samples, acute and convalescent, were from the United States, Italy and Spain. Nucleic acid was either cDNA or gDNA, and it came from T cells, B-cell-depleted T cells, or PBMCs.

Methods used by the authors: For nucleated cells, counts were estimated from reference gene primer amplification. This table comes from immunoSEQ multiplex PCR, and its TCRdb copy is limited to in-frame clones, with some not included. Clone size and V and J calls were adopted from that table, with D and trimming inferred from the DNA. Altogether 48,000 or so clones are present, around 85% being singletons, with the ten largest covering over 4.5%. This clone was seen a single time. Looked up from germline, CDR1 is SGHNT and CDR2 is YYREEE (reference sequence). V gave up 3 bases and J gave up 8 bases, with 9 bases separating them. This CDR3 has 13 amino acids.

This TCR came from a woman aged 60 to 75 with acute or convalescent COVID-19. This chain links TRBV5-4 with TRBJ1-6; D ambiguous. The sample taken for sequencing was peripheral blood. CDR3 nucleotide sequence: TGTGCCAGCAGCTCCACAACCGATTCACCCCTCCACTTT. Its translation is CASSSTTDSPLHF.